These T cell receptor beta chains were read from a single sample in a study of shared clonotypes between healthy human individuals. Some clones are missing from TCRdb's copy, which holds only in-frame ones; the method was immunoSEQ multiplex PCR. Among about 1.5 million clones listed, nearly 99% were seen once. The material sequenced was naive CD4+ T cells sorted from blood. The receptors here all came from a man between 25 and 39 years old in good health. Each CDR3 is given with its conserved first and last residue. A D gene is named only where the DNA matches it firmly. Not every row has a clone size; where given, it reads once, few, many or a size class.

V	J	D	size	CDR3	DNA
TRBV28	TRBJ2-6	NA	NA	CATHSGANVLTF	TGTGCCACCCACTCTGGGGCCAACGTCCTGACTTTC
TRBV2	TRBJ1-5	NA	NA	CASSEEDGMNQPQHF	TGTGCCAGCAGTGAAGAGGACGGTATGAATCAGCCCCAGCATTTT
TRBV27	TRBJ1-2	TRBD1	NA	CASSLDRGMDYGYTF	TGTGCCAGCAGCCTGGACAGGGGCATGGACTATGGCTACACCTTC
TRBV5-1	TRBJ2-3	NA	NA	CASSLGAGVIPYTQYF	TGCGCCAGCAGCTTGGGGGCAGGGGTCATACCATATACGCAGTATTTT
TRBV25-1	TRBJ1-2	NA	NA	CASSEYRSGAAYGYTF	TGTGCCAGCAGTGAATATAGGAGTGGGGCAGCCTATGGCTACACCTTC
TRBV28	TRBJ1-2	NA	NA	CASTLGRAEYGYTF	TGTGCCAGCACCCTTGGGAGGGCGGAGTATGGCTACACCTTC
TRBV6-5	TRBJ2-5	NA	NA	CASSYEWRQETQYF	TGTGCCAGCAGTTACGAATGGCGTCAAGAGACCCAGTACTTC
TRBV19	TRBJ1-1	NA	NA	CASSIEESTEAFF	TGTGCCAGTAGTATAGAGGAAAGCACTGAAGCTTTCTTT
TRBV28	TRBJ2-3	NA	NA	CASSFSGGTQYF	TGTGCCAGCAGTTTTTCCGGGGGTACGCAGTATTTT
TRBV9	TRBJ2-3	NA	NA	CASTTTPYTDTQYF	TGTGCCAGTACTACGACTCCCTACACAGATACGCAGTATTTT
TRBV2	TRBJ2-2	NA	NA	CASKRTNTGELFF	TGTGCCAGCAAACGAACCAACACCGGGGAGCTGTTTTTT
TRBV5-1	TRBJ2-7	TRBD2	NA	CASKVRETSATSYEQYF	TGCGCCAGCAAAGTTCGAGAGACTAGCGCCACCTCCTACGAGCAGTACTTC
TRBV6-1	TRBJ2-7	NA	NA	CASGQFYEQYF	TGTGCCAGCGGACAGTTCTACGAGCAGTACTTC
TRBV9	TRBJ1-1	TRBD1	NA	CASSKQGAGSTEAFF	TGTGCCAGCAGCAAACAGGGGGCTGGATCCACTGAAGCTTTCTTT
TRBV10-1	TRBJ2-7	TRBD1	NA	CASSEGPRQGPTYEQYF	TGCGCCAGCAGTGAGGGCCCCCGACAGGGTCCCACCTACGAGCAGTACTTC
TRBV19	TRBJ2-3	NA	NA	CASSINQGPGTSVYF	TGTGCCAGTAGTATAAACCAAGGCCCCGGGACAAGTGTGTATTTT
TRBV28	TRBJ2-3	NA	NA	CASSPGTNTDTQYF	TGTGCCAGCAGTCCCGGGACAAACACAGATACGCAGTATTTT
TRBV28	TRBJ1-5	TRBD1	NA	CASRKEQGRSQPQHF	TGTGCCAGCAGAAAAGAACAGGGGAGGAGTCAGCCCCAGCATTTT
TRBV6-1	TRBJ2-2	NA	NA	CASSASVAGELRNTGELFF	TGTGCCAGCAGTGCCAGCGTGGCAGGGGAACTTAGGAACACCGGGGAGCTGTTTTTT
TRBV29-1	TRBJ2-5	TRBD1	NA	CSGGQGARETQYF	TGCAGCGGGGGACAGGGGGCGCGAGAGACCCAGTACTTC
TRBV9	TRBJ2-2	NA	NA	CASSLSSTGELFF	TGTGCCAGCAGCCTCTCCAGTACCGGGGAGCTGTTTTTT
TRBV30	TRBJ2-5	NA	NA	CAWSHPTVRETQYF	TGTGCCTGGAGTCACCCAACCGTCCGGGAGACCCAGTACTTC
TRBV28	TRBJ1-1	TRBD1	NA	CASSHGQGMGTEAFF	TGTGCCAGCAGTCACGGACAGGGAATGGGGACTGAAGCTTTCTTT
TRBV30	TRBJ2-2	TRBD2	NA	CAWSVTGLAGFPGELFF	TGTGCCTGGAGTGTAACAGGACTAGCGGGATTTCCCGGGGAGCTGTTTTTT
TRBV5-1	TRBJ1-5	TRBD1	NA	CASSPTGISNQPQHF	TGCGCCAGCAGCCCGACAGGGATTAGCAATCAGCCCCAGCATTTT
TRBV7-9	TRBJ2-7	NA	NA	CASSQVVRQYF	TGTGCCAGCAGCCAAGTCGTGCGGCAGTACTTC
TRBV5-1	TRBJ1-2	NA	NA	CASSFEGKGLATF	TGCGCCAGCAGCTTTGAAGGAAAGGGGCTGGCCACCTTC
TRBV11-1	TRBJ2-3	TRBD2	NA	CASSLDLAGGPGTQYF	TGTGCCAGCAGCTTAGACCTAGCGGGAGGGCCGGGTACGCAGTATTTT
TRBV10-1	TRBJ2-1	TRBD2	NA	CASSDRTGGNEQFF	TGCGCCAGCAGTGATCGGACGGGGGGCAATGAGCAGTTCTTC
TRBV5-1	TRBJ2-7	NA	NA	CTSSLAPGDYEQYF	TGCACCAGCAGCTTGGCGCCTGGGGATTACGAGCAGTACTTC
TRBV28	TRBJ1-2	TRBD1	NA	CASSSGQGVIYGYTF	TGTGCCAGCAGTTCGGGACAGGGGGTTATCTATGGCTACACCTTC
TRBV5-1	TRBJ2-1	NA	NA	CASSLGAWDEQFF	TGCGCCAGCAGCTTGGGGGCCTGGGATGAGCAGTTCTTC
TRBV7-9	TRBJ2-3	TRBD2	NA	CASSLVAGVTDTQYF	TGTGCCAGCAGCTTAGTAGCGGGAGTAACCGATACGCAGTATTTT
TRBV27	TRBJ2-5	NA	NA	CASSLRYRGETQYF	TGTGCCAGCAGTTTACGGTACCGTGGCGAGACCCAGTACTTC
TRBV11-2	TRBJ2-1	NA	NA	CASSFRSSYNEQFF	TGTGCCAGCAGCTTTAGGAGCTCCTACAATGAGCAGTTCTTC
TRBV28	TRBJ1-2	NA	NA	CASRIGGTGIQYGYTF	TGTGCCAGCAGAATTGGGGGTACAGGGATCCAATATGGCTACACCTTC
TRBV11-3	TRBJ1-4	NA	NA	CASSLPGSRLNEKLFF	TGTGCCAGCAGCTTACCGGGAAGCAGGCTTAATGAAAAACTGTTTTTT
TRBV5-5	TRBJ2-7	NA	NA	CASSSRGGYEQYF	TGTGCCAGCAGCTCCAGGGGAGGCTACGAGCAGTACTTC
TRBV9	TRBJ1-4	NA	NA	CASSGRVQQVGNEKLFF	TGTGCCAGCAGCGGACGAGTGCAACAGGTTGGGAATGAAAAACTGTTTTTT
TRBV9	TRBJ2-7	TRBD1	NA	CASSATDRGGEQYF	TGTGCCAGCAGCGCAACCGACAGGGGGGGCGAGCAGTACTTC
TRBV29-1	TRBJ2-2	TRBD2	NA	CSVGSGRAAGELFF	TGCAGCGTTGGGAGCGGGAGGGCCGCCGGGGAGCTGTTTTTT
TRBV19	TRBJ1-5	NA	NA	CASTPNDRYQPQHF	TGTGCCAGTACTCCGAATGACCGATATCAGCCCCAGCATTTT
TRBV5-6	TRBJ2-1	TRBD1	NA	CASSLTGGPFSSYNEQFF	TGTGCCAGCAGCTTGACAGGGGGCCCCTTCAGCTCCTACAATGAGCAGTTCTTC
TRBV5-1	TRBJ2-7	TRBD2	NA	CASSPGLAGTYEQYF	TGCGCCAGCAGCCCGGGACTAGCGGGGACCTACGAGCAGTACTTC
TRBV15	TRBJ1-5	NA	NA	CATSLTQGLPNQPQHF	TGTGCCACCAGCCTTACCCAGGGTCTTCCCAATCAGCCCCAGCATTTT
TRBV15	TRBJ2-6	TRBD1	NA	CATTTGAGANVLTF	TGTGCCACCACTACAGGGGCTGGGGCCAACGTCCTGACTTTC
TRBV7-6	TRBJ1-2	TRBD1	NA	CASSLGGGGYGYTF	TGTGCCAGCAGCTTAGGAGGGGGCGGCTATGGCTACACCTTC
TRBV30	TRBJ1-1	NA	NA	CAWTETWNTEAFF	TGTGCCTGGACCGAAACGTGGAACACTGAAGCTTTCTTT
TRBV5-1	TRBJ2-5	TRBD2	NA	CASSLAIAGGPGTQYF	TGCGCCAGCAGCTTGGCCATAGCGGGAGGCCCCGGGACCCAGTACTTC
TRBV18	TRBJ2-1	TRBD1	NA	CASSPRTGNNEQFF	TGTGCCAGCTCACCGCGGACAGGAAACAATGAGCAGTTCTTC
TRBV7-2	TRBJ2-7	NA	NA	CASSLDRSVSYEQYF	TGTGCCAGCAGCTTGGACCGAAGCGTGTCCTACGAGCAGTACTTC
TRBV6-6	TRBJ2-3	TRBD2	NA	CASRSLAGLTDTQYF	TGTGCCAGCAGGTCCTTAGCGGGTCTCACAGATACGCAGTATTTT
TRBV4-1	TRBJ1-5	NA	NA	CASSQPPGDSNQPQHF	TGCGCCAGCAGCCAACCCCCAGGGGATAGCAATCAGCCCCAGCATTTT
TRBV18	TRBJ2-3	TRBD2	NA	CASSPVGASGIEHTQYF	TGTGCCAGCTCACCGGTCGGGGCTAGCGGGATCGAGCATACGCAGTATTTT
TRBV30	TRBJ2-7	TRBD1	once	CAWGGQGLSYEQYF	TGTGCCTGGGGGGGACAGGGATTATCCTACGAGCAGTACTTC
TRBV6-5	TRBJ1-5	TRBD1	NA	CASSPRGSGNQPQHF	TGTGCCAGCAGCCCCAGGGGGTCGGGCAATCAGCCCCAGCATTTT
TRBV12-2	TRBJ1-1	NA	NA	CASDRRKGDENTEAFF	TGTGCAAGTGATCGCCGTAAAGGGGATGAGAACACTGAAGCTTTCTTT
TRBV5-1	TRBJ1-4	NA	NA	CASSGTGTERTATNEKLFF	TGCGCCAGCAGCGGGACCGGGACGGAAAGGACTGCAACTAATGAAAAACTGTTTTTT
TRBV28	TRBJ1-2	TRBD1	NA	CASSSYFREGAKGYTF	TGTGCCAGCAGTTCCTATTTTCGGGAGGGGGCAAAGGGCTACACCTTC